This T cell receptor beta chain was retrieved from a study of T cell repertoires in cytomegalovirus infection. Study overall: CMV epitopes that were recently identified and HLA-C-restricted were used alongside well-studied HLA-B-restricted ones. Both CMV infection and a matching HLA type were indicated by public TCR beta signatures.

This clonotype was detected a few times. Its antigen is undetermined. The length of the CDR3 is 16 residues. V gave up 3 bases and J gave up 4 bases; unmatched junction bases: 10. Germline loops: CDR1 SGDLS, CDR2 YYNGEE. TCRdb independently ran MiXCR on the reads; one entry per CDR3 protein. This sample has 650,000 to 900,000 distinct CDR3 sequences, with about 33% found just once. Overall study findings and caveats: CMV carriers having the relevant HLA were flagged by cumulative public TCR beta family frequency. The ex vivo response was dominated by HLA-C-restricted CMV-specific TCR beta clonotypes.

This sequence originates from a human donor in good health (CMV status not recorded). Some clones in this sample may be carry-over from other donors' samples. This specimen was cultured CD8+ T cells from PBMCs, taken from culture after CMV antigen stimulation. The V and J genes are TRBV9 and TRBJ1-2; 9 bases line up with TRBD1. CDR3 sequence reads: CASSEHRDRDSYGYTF. CDR3 sequence (DNA): TGTGCCAGCAGCGAACACCGGGACAGGGATAGCTATGGCTACACCTTC.